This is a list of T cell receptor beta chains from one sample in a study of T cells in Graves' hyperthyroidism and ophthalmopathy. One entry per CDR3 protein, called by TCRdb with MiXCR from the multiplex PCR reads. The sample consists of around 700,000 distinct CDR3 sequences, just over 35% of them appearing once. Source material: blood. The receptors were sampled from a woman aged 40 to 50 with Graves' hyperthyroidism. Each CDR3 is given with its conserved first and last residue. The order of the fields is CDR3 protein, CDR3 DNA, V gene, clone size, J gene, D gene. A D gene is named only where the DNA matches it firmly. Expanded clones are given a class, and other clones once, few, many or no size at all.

CDR3: CSASDARLAGGDTQYF; DNA: TGCAGTGCTAGTGATGCCCGACTAGCGGGAGGAGATACGCAGTATTTT; V: TRBV20-1; size: NA; J: TRBJ2-3; D: TRBD2
CDR3: CASSQGWGSNQPQHF; DNA: TGCGCCAGCAGCCAGGGATGGGGTAGCAATCAGCCCCAGCATTTT; V: TRBV4-3; size: NA; J: TRBJ1-5; D: NA
CDR3: CASSPSISGNTIYF; DNA: TGTGCCAGCAGCCCTAGTATCTCTGGAAACACCATATATTTT; V: TRBV6-5; size: many; J: TRBJ1-3; D: NA
CDR3: CSAMGLAGTKYQETQYF; DNA: TGCAGTGCTATGGGGCTAGCGGGCACAAAGTACCAAGAGACCCAGTACTTC; V: TRBV20-1; size: NA; J: TRBJ2-5; D: TRBD2
CDR3: CASSPGRQGRETQDF; DNA: TGTGCCAGCAGCCCGGGACGACAGGGGAGAGAGACCCAGGACTTC; V: TRBV11-3; size: NA; J: TRBJ2-5; D: TRBD1
CDR3: CASSPGTWRETQYF; DNA: TGTGCCAGCAGTCCCGGGACCTGGAGGGAGACCCAGTACTTC; V: TRBV6-2/TRBV6-3; size: NA; J: TRBJ2-5; D: NA
CDR3: CASSPADRANYSNNQPQHF; DNA: TGTGCCAGCAGCCCCGCCGACAGGGCCAATTATAGTAACAATCAGCCCCAGCATTTT; V: TRBV7-2; size: few; J: TRBJ1-5; D: TRBD1
CDR3: CASRTTGFEQYF; DNA: TGTGCCAGCAGGACTACAGGGTTTGAGCAGTACTTC; V: TRBV7-2; size: many; J: TRBJ2-7; D: NA
CDR3: CASSPWHRQALPNYGYTF; DNA: TGCGCCAGCAGCCCATGGCATCGACAGGCTCTCCCTAACTATGGCTACACCTTC; V: TRBV5-1; size: many; J: TRBJ1-2; D: NA
CDR3: CASSQDIALGTQGGYTF; DNA: TGCGCCAGCAGCCAAGATATCGCTCTAGGGACCCAGGGAGGCTACACCTTC; V: TRBV4-3; size: NA; J: TRBJ1-2; D: NA
CDR3: CASSYRGYTF; DNA: TGTGCCAGCAGTTACCGGGGCTACACCTTC; V: TRBV12-3/TRBV12-4; size: many; J: TRBJ1-2; D: NA
CDR3: CASSEMTGANEKLFF; DNA: TGTGCCAGCAGTGAGATGACAGGAGCTAATGAAAAACTGTTTTTT; V: TRBV2; size: many; J: TRBJ1-4; D: NA
CDR3: CASSLGSGLSYKQYF; DNA: TGTGCCAGCAGCTTAGGTAGCGGTCTGTCCTACAAGCAGTACTTC; V: TRBV11-2; size: NA; J: TRBJ2-7; D: NA
CDR3: CAISDLGGDEQFF; DNA: TGTGCCATCAGTGATCTAGGGGGGGATGAGCAGTTCTTC; V: TRBV10-3; size: many; J: TRBJ2-1; D: NA
CDR3: CSVGGQAVGGYTF; DNA: TGCAGCGTTGGCGGACAAGCGGTGGGTGGCTACACCTTC; V: TRBV29-1; size: NA; J: TRBJ1-2; D: NA
CDR3: CAISGTGTGPGANVLTF; DNA: TGTGCCATCAGTGGAACCGGGACAGGGCCTGGGGCCAACGTCCTGACTTTC; V: TRBV10-3; size: once; J: TRBJ2-6; D: TRBD1
CDR3: CASSSTGGAYWWKKETQYF; DNA: TGTGCCAGCAGCTCGACAGGGGGCGCATACTGGTGGAAAAAAGAGACCCAGTACTTC; V: TRBV11-2; size: few; J: TRBJ2-5; D: TRBD1
CDR3: CASSYLQGSRNEQYF; DNA: TGTGCCAGCAGCTATTTACAGGGCTCGAGAAACGAGCAGTACTTC; V: TRBV7-9; size: many; J: TRBJ2-7; D: NA
CDR3: CASSSTITGGVYEQYF; DNA: TGTGCCAGCAGCTCGACGATAACAGGGGGCGTGTACGAGCAGTACTTC; V: TRBV7-2; size: many; J: TRBJ2-7; D: TRBD1
CDR3: CASSPDSAGYYGYTF; DNA: TGTGCCAGCAGCCCCGACTCGGCGGGATACTATGGCTACACCTTC; V: TRBV25-1; size: NA; J: TRBJ1-2; D: NA
CDR3: CATSRPGFHTF; DNA: TGTGCCACCAGCAGACCCGGATTCCACACCTTC; V: TRBV15; size: NA; J: TRBJ1-2; D: NA
CDR3: CASSEPGQGSDEQYF; DNA: TGTGCCAGCAGTGAGCCGGGACAGGGAAGCGACGAGCAGTACTTC; V: TRBV10-3; size: few; J: TRBJ2-7; D: TRBD1
CDR3: CATSTDRTGANVLTF; DNA: TGTGCCACCAGCACGGACAGGACTGGGGCCAACGTCCTGACTTTC; V: TRBV15; size: many; J: TRBJ2-6; D: TRBD1
CDR3: CASSYGLGQHNQPQHF; DNA: TGTGCCAGCAGCTACGGGCTGGGACAGCACAATCAGCCCCAGCATTTT; V: TRBV7-9; size: few; J: TRBJ1-5; D: TRBD1
CDR3: CASGTIRYSNRPQHF; DNA: TGTGCCAGCGGGACAATCCGTTATAGCAATCGGCCCCAGCATTTT; V: TRBV2; size: NA; J: TRBJ1-5; D: NA
CDR3: CASSGQGDLLGYGYTF; DNA: TGTGCCAGCAGCGGACAGGGCGATCTTTTGGGTTATGGCTACACCTTC; V: TRBV27; size: NA; J: TRBJ1-2; D: TRBD1
CDR3: CASRQDWKGRSYYGYTF; DNA: TGTGCCAGCCGCCAAGATTGGAAAGGCAGAAGCTACTATGGCTACACCTTC; V: TRBV7-2; size: NA; J: TRBJ1-2; D: NA
CDR3: CASSSGGTGVHEQYF; DNA: TGTGCCAGCAGCTCAGGGGGGACAGGGGTACACGAGCAGTACTTC; V: TRBV7-2; size: NA; J: TRBJ2-7; D: TRBD1
CDR3: CASSEISGNPEAFF; DNA: TGTGCCAGCAGTGAAATTTCAGGGAACCCTGAAGCTTTCTTT; V: TRBV2; size: many; J: TRBJ1-1; D: NA